What follows are 11 T cell receptor beta chains derived from one specimen sequenced in a study of cytomegalovirus exposure and HLA in healthy donors. Produced via immunoSEQ multiplex PCR; TCRdb's table is partial and in-frame only. The profile shows some 220,000 clones, just over 90% of them singletons. The source material was PBMCs. Receptors originate from a woman aged 18-29 years in good health and CMV-seronegative.

This chain connects TRBV13 to TRBJ2-1, with 8 nucleotides matching TRBD1. The CDR3 is 15 residues long. The germline CDR1 and CDR2 sequences are PRHDT and FYEKMQ (reference sequence). J gave up 6 bases and V 2 bases, and 6 bases lay outside the gene matches. The CDR3 loop reads CASSLSGTGINEQFF. DNA for the CDR3: TGTGCCAGCAGCTTATCTGGGACAGGTATCAATGAGCAGTTCTTC.

The CDR3 DNA follows: TGTGCCAGCAGCCCACAGGACACCGGGGAGCTGTTTTTT. Its protein is CASSPQDTGELFF. This rearrangement joins TRBV11-1 to TRBJ2-2, with a weak D call TRBD1 (5 bases). This CDR3 is built from 13 residues. Germline V CDR1 and CDR2: SGHAT, FQDESV (reference sequence). The V end lost 5 bases, the J end lost 3 bases, and 7 bases lay between the germline ends. Drawing the rest from reference TRBV11-1 and TRBJ2-2, the complete variable domain is EAEVAQSPRYKITEKSQAVAFWCDPISGHATLYWYRQILGQGPELLVQFQDESVVDDSQLPKDRFSAERLKGVDSTLKIQPAELGDSAMYLCASSPQDTGELFFGEGSRLTVL.

Concerning this clone: A read error may produce the germline difference seen at one junction end. V gene TRBV18 combines with J gene TRBJ2-1; no reliable D call. CDR1 and CDR2 (germline): KGHSH, LQKENI. The CDR3 loop spans 15 amino acids. In DNA form, the CDR3 reads TGTGTCAGCTCACCACCGGTTACGGGTGAAAATGAGCAGTTCTTC. It encodes CVSSPPVTGENEQFF.

This sequence joins TRBV30 and TRBJ1-1; D is undetermined. V lost 4 bases and J lost 0, with 12 bases in between. Looked up from germline, CDR1 is GTSNPN and CDR2 is SVGIG (reference sequence). The CDR3 spans 14 residues. CDR3 sequence: CAWIRTTMNTEAFF. The CDR3 bases are TGTGCCTGGATCAGAACCACCATGAACACTGAAGCTTTCTTT.

The chain recombines TRBV2 with TRBJ2-1; 9 bases match TRBD2. V was clipped by 5 bases and J by 12 bases; unmatched bases: 17. The germline gives CDR1 SNHLY, CDR2 FYNNEI. This CDR3 contains 16 residues. The CDR3 is CASSRLAGLAGGRQFF. Written as DNA, the CDR3 is TGTGCCAGCAGTCGATTGGCGGGACTAGCAGGTGGTAGGCAGTTCTTC.

This rearrangement joins TRBV28 to TRBJ1-3; D not certain. The V end lost 6 bases, the J end lost 0 bases, and 9 bases lay between the germline ends. CDR1 and CDR2 (germline): MDHEN, SYDVKM. CDR3 size: 14 residues. The CDR3 DNA is TGTGCCAGCAGCCGCACAGTCTCTGGAAACACCATATATTTT. This translates into CASSRTVSGNTIYF.

V usage is TRBV2 and J usage is TRBJ2-7, with TRBD1 matching over 9 bases. Germline V gene lookup returns CDR1 SNHLY and CDR2 FYNNEI. The CDR3 contains 15 residues. With V trimmed by 6 bases and J by 1 base, 7 bases remained unmatched. The CDR3 DNA follows: TGTGCCAGCAGGGAGGACAGGGGAAGGTCCTACGAGCAGTACTTC. As protein: CASREDRGRSYEQYF.

This chain uses TRBV7-9 with TRBJ2-7; possible D gene TRBD2, 6 bases. From germline, CDR1 is SEHNR and CDR2 FQNEAQ (reference sequence). Trimming left V 5 bases short and J 6 bases short, with 26 bases between. The length of the CDR3 is 17 residues. CDR3 loop: CASSLGWGDPRTSEQYF. The CDR3 DNA reads as TGTGCCAGCAGCCTCGGTTGGGGGGACCCTCGCACGTCCGAGCAGTACTTC. The full variable domain, in which reference TRBV7-9 and TRBJ2-7 provide the parts outside the CDR3, is DTGVSQNPRHKITKRGQNVTFRCDPISEHNRLYWYRQTLGQGPEFLTYFQNEAQLEKSRLLSDRFSAERPKGSFSTLEIQRTEQGDSAMYLCASSLGWGDPRTSEQYFGPGTRLTVT.

The V and J genes are TRBV20-1 and TRBJ1-2; 7 positions agree with TRBD1. Trimming took 7 bases from V and 7 from J; bases not matched to a gene: 6. Germline V CDR1 and CDR2: DFQATT, SNEGSKA (reference sequence). The CDR3 runs 11 residues. The CDR3 region is CSVRGVGGYTF. CDR3 sequence (DNA): TGCAGTGTCAGGGGGGTTGGTGGCTACACCTTC.

This clone was seen once. V and J are TRBV19 and TRBJ2-3, with TRBD1 matching 12 bases. Germline trimming cut 0 bases from V and 4 bases from J; bases unmatched to any gene: 11. Per germline, CDR1 LNHDA and CDR2 SQIVND (reference sequence). The CDR3 consists of 19 residues. The CDR3 sequence is CASSIDPPGGTGGADTQYF. CDR3 coding DNA: TGTGCCAGTAGTATAGATCCTCCCGGGGGGACAGGGGGCGCAGATACGCAGTATTTT.

This chain connects TRBV2 to TRBJ2-4; TRBD1 might be the D (5 bases). Trimming left V 4 bases short and J 2 bases short, with 9 bases between. This CDR3 contains 14 residues. Germline V gene data show CDR1 as SNHLY and CDR2 as FYNNEI. The chain's CDR3 is CASSVPGTKNIQYF. CDR3 sequence (DNA): TGTGCCAGCAGTGTACCAGGGACCAAAAACATTCAGTACTTC.